This T cell receptor (beta chain) comes out of a study of cytomegalovirus exposure and HLA in healthy donors. At the level of the study: Caucasian-associated ancestry cluster membership applied to over 80% of some 400 genotyped donors.

Looked up from germline, CDR1 is MGHRA and CDR2 is YSYEKL. The CDR3 loop spans 13 amino acids. Trimming took off 3 bases at V and 7 bases at J, with 12 bases between the two ends. Note on this clone: Its antigen is still unknown.

A multiplex PCR was run with 60 Vbeta primers and 13 Jbeta primers. Sequencing used immunoSEQ multiplex PCR; TCRdb keeps in-frame clones, though not all of them. The sample lists more than 130,000 clones, around 77% occurring once. Study-level findings and limits: Beyond CMV serostatus, there was no information to go on about immune exposure.

The specimen was PBMCs. The chain joins TRBV4-1 to TRBJ1-2; D unclear. This clonotype originated in a woman in her forties or fifties in good health and CMV-seronegative. CDR3 nucleotide sequence: TGCGCCAGCAGCCACTCGGGAGTAAGTGGCTACACCTTC. The encoded protein is CASSHSGVSGYTF.